These T cell receptor beta chains were read from a single sample in a study of cytomegalovirus exposure and HLA in healthy donors. Here immunoSEQ multiplex PCR was the method, and the copy in TCRdb shows in-frame clones only, minus some. The table records more than 110,000 clones, 75% to 90% of them present only once. Sequences were obtained from PBMCs. The origin of the receptors is a female donor in good health and CMV-seronegative. The CDR3 runs from the conserved cysteine through the conserved F or W. The order of the fields is V gene, J gene, D gene, clone size, CDR3 protein, CDR3 DNA. D genes are given only for firm matches. Size is omitted from some rows. Given values are once, few, many or a class for expanded clones.

V gene: TRBV19; J gene: TRBJ1-2; D gene: TRBD1; clone size: few; CDR3 protein: CASSMVTGNYYGYTF; CDR3 DNA: TGTGCCAGTAGTATGGTGACAGGGAACTACTATGGCTACACCTTC
V gene: TRBV6-1; J gene: TRBJ2-7; D gene: -; clone size: -; CDR3 protein: CASSAVDSESYEQYF; CDR3 DNA: TGTGCCAGCAGTGCGGTGGACAGTGAGTCCTACGAGCAGTACTTC
V gene: TRBV2; J gene: TRBJ2-5; D gene: -; clone size: -; CDR3 protein: CASRLQETQYF; CDR3 DNA: TGTGCCAGCCGACTCCAAGAGACCCAGTACTTC
V gene: TRBV18; J gene: TRBJ2-7; D gene: -; clone size: few; CDR3 protein: CASSPETVSGEQYF; CDR3 DNA: TGTGCCAGCTCACCAGAGACAGTTTCAGGCGAGCAGTACTTC
V gene: TRBV27; J gene: TRBJ1-4; D gene: TRBD1; clone size: -; CDR3 protein: CASSRDRAEKLFF; CDR3 DNA: TGTGCCAGCAGCAGGGACAGGGCTGAAAAACTGTTTTTT
V gene: TRBV18; J gene: TRBJ1-4; D gene: -; clone size: -; CDR3 protein: CASSPPGGIEKLFF; CDR3 DNA: TGTGCCAGCTCACCACCGGGGGGAATCGAAAAACTGTTTTTT
V gene: TRBV19; J gene: TRBJ2-1; D gene: -; clone size: -; CDR3 protein: CASSQGGYNEQFF; CDR3 DNA: TGTGCCAGTAGCCAAGGGGGTTACAATGAGCAGTTCTTC
V gene: TRBV30; J gene: TRBJ1-1; D gene: -; clone size: -; CDR3 protein: CAWSERIRAEAFF; CDR3 DNA: TGTGCCTGGAGTGAGAGGATACGGGCTGAAGCTTTCTTT
V gene: TRBV27; J gene: TRBJ2-1; D gene: TRBD2; clone size: -; CDR3 protein: CASRYSGSKENEQFF; CDR3 DNA: TGTGCCAGCAGGTATAGCGGGAGTAAGGAAAATGAGCAGTTCTTC
V gene: TRBV18; J gene: TRBJ1-2; D gene: -; clone size: once; CDR3 protein: CASSPAQGSGYGYTF; CDR3 DNA: TGTGCCAGCTCACCCGCACAGGGATCGGGCTATGGCTACACCTTC
V gene: TRBV12-5; J gene: TRBJ2-7; D gene: -; clone size: -; CDR3 protein: CASGLGGLSTDEQYF; CDR3 DNA: TGTGCTAGTGGTTTGGGTGGACTCAGCACGGACGAGCAGTACTTC
V gene: TRBV28; J gene: TRBJ2-7; D gene: -; clone size: -; CDR3 protein: CASMGPPNEQYF; CDR3 DNA: TGTGCCAGCATGGGCCCTCCGAACGAGCAGTACTTC
V gene: TRBV11-2; J gene: TRBJ2-1; D gene: TRBD1; clone size: -; CDR3 protein: CASSPLGGIGYNEQFF; CDR3 DNA: TGTGCCAGCAGCCCCCTAGGGGGCATAGGGTACAATGAGCAGTTCTTC
V gene: TRBV2; J gene: TRBJ2-3; D gene: -; clone size: -; CDR3 protein: CASSAGTHSTDTQYF; CDR3 DNA: TGTGCCAGCAGTGCCGGGACACATAGCACAGATACGCAGTATTTT
V gene: TRBV2; J gene: TRBJ2-7; D gene: -; clone size: -; CDR3 protein: CASAQNSLSYEQYF; CDR3 DNA: TGTGCCAGCGCCCAGAATAGCCTCTCCTACGAGCAGTACTTC
V gene: TRBV5-4; J gene: TRBJ2-1; D gene: TRBD2; clone size: many; CDR3 protein: CASSLALAGGLKGEQFF; CDR3 DNA: TGTGCCAGCAGCTTGGCCTTAGCGGGAGGGCTGAAGGGTGAGCAGTTCTTC
V gene: TRBV27; J gene: TRBJ2-1; D gene: TRBD2; clone size: -; CDR3 protein: CASSFRLAGLSLNEQFF; CDR3 DNA: TGTGCCAGCAGTTTCAGACTAGCGGGCTTGAGTCTCAATGAGCAGTTCTTC
V gene: TRBV6-6; J gene: TRBJ1-5; D gene: -; clone size: -; CDR3 protein: CASSYITGKLDQPQHF; CDR3 DNA: TGTGCCAGCAGTTATATTACAGGGAAGTTGGATCAGCCCCAGCATTTT
V gene: TRBV9; J gene: TRBJ1-4; D gene: TRBD1; clone size: -; CDR3 protein: CASSAGTGNEKLFF; CDR3 DNA: TGTGCCAGCAGCGCCGGGACAGGAAATGAAAAACTGTTTTTT
V gene: TRBV28; J gene: TRBJ1-4; D gene: -; clone size: once; CDR3 protein: CASSLIRSGGEKLFF; CDR3 DNA: TGTGCCAGCAGTTTAATACGCAGCGGGGGTGAAAAACTGTTTTTT
V gene: TRBV5-6; J gene: TRBJ2-7; D gene: TRBD2; clone size: -; CDR3 protein: CASSFYTAGDEQYF; CDR3 DNA: TGTGCCAGCAGCTTTTACACAGCGGGAGACGAGCAGTACTTC
V gene: TRBV27; J gene: TRBJ2-5; D gene: -; clone size: -; CDR3 protein: CASSHGGSGETQYF; CDR3 DNA: TGTGCCAGCAGTCATGGGGGGTCCGGGGAGACCCAGTACTTC
V gene: TRBV19; J gene: TRBJ2-7; D gene: -; clone size: once; CDR3 protein: CASRGPVSGSLHEQYF; CDR3 DNA: TGTGCCAGTAGGGGCCCCGTTAGTGGCTCTCTCCACGAGCAGTACTTC
V gene: TRBV27; J gene: TRBJ2-3; D gene: -; clone size: -; CDR3 protein: CASSKSADTQYF; CDR3 DNA: TGTGCCAGCAGTAAATCGGCAGATACGCAGTATTTT
V gene: TRBV11-2; J gene: TRBJ2-1; D gene: -; clone size: -; CDR3 protein: CASSFSPRGQFF; CDR3 DNA: TGTGCCAGCAGCTTTAGCCCCCGGGGGCAGTTCTTC
V gene: TRBV14; J gene: TRBJ2-7; D gene: -; clone size: -; CDR3 protein: CASSQDAGPFYEQYF; CDR3 DNA: TGTGCCAGCAGCCAAGATGCGGGACCCTTCTACGAGCAGTACTTC
V gene: TRBV30; J gene: TRBJ2-1; D gene: TRBD2; clone size: -; CDR3 protein: CAWRGLAEYNEQFF; CDR3 DNA: TGTGCCTGGAGGGGGCTAGCGGAGTACAATGAGCAGTTCTTC
V gene: TRBV29-1; J gene: TRBJ2-2; D gene: TRBD2; clone size: -; CDR3 protein: CSVEAGTSLNTGELFF; CDR3 DNA: TGCAGCGTTGAGGCCGGGACTAGCTTGAACACCGGGGAGCTGTTTTTT
V gene: TRBV23-1; J gene: TRBJ2-5; D gene: TRBD1; clone size: -; CDR3 protein: CASSHPDRGDEETQYF; CDR3 DNA: TGCGCCAGCAGTCACCCCGACAGGGGAGATGAGGAGACCCAGTACTTC
V gene: TRBV5-1; J gene: TRBJ1-5; D gene: -; clone size: -; CDR3 protein: CASSLGTPSNQPQHF; CDR3 DNA: TGCGCCAGCAGCTTAGGGACACCTAGCAATCAGCCCCAGCATTTT